The present T cell receptor (beta chain) was sequenced within a study of T cells in Graves' hyperthyroidism and ophthalmopathy. Trimming removed 0 bases from V and 3 bases from J, with 11 bases in between. Germline-derived CDR1 and CDR2 are SGHTA and FQGNSA. The CDR3 extends over 15 amino acids. Amplified TCR beta CDR3 regions came from RNA transcripts. The study used the HTBI primer set for a first-round RT-PCR of the TCR CDR3. MiXCR was run by TCRdb on the multiplex PCR reads, yielding one entry per CDR3 protein. The table includes 400,000 to 550,000 distinct CDR3 sequences, around 22% detected once. In this sample, this clonotype turned up many times.

The sequence came from a woman aged 25 to 39 with Graves' ophthalmopathy. J is TRBJ1-1 and V is TRBV7-2; the D gene is possibly TRBD1 (6 bases). Sequencing used blood. The CDR3 nucleotides are TGTGCCAGCAGCTTAGCCGGCGGACAGTACACTGAAGCTTTCTTT. Protein sequence: CASSLAGGQYTEAFF.